This T cell receptor (beta chain) was obtained from a study of T cell responses to AZD1222 COVID-19 vaccine. General study results and limits: Rises in breadth and depth of Spike-specific TCRs came after two AZD1222 doses.

Concerning this clone itself: Antigen: not known.

CDR1 MNHEY and CDR2 SVGAGI come from the germline V gene. V gave up 6 bases and J gave up 0 bases, with 8 bases separating them. The CDR3 length is 14 residues. Here immunoSEQ multiplex PCR was the method, and the copy in TCRdb shows in-frame clones only, minus some. This sample has 140,000 to 150,000 clones, with roughly 91% found just once. This receptor was identified in an adult in good health. This specimen was peripheral blood, taken on day 0 of AZD1222 vaccination. The genes are TRBV6-5 and TRBJ1-4; D is unresolved. The CDR3 here is CASSPSATNEKLFF. Written as DNA, the CDR3 is TGTGCCAGCAGCCCGTCTGCAACTAATGAAAAACTGTTTTTT.